This T cell receptor beta chain was recorded in a study of blood T cell repertoires in COVID-19 (dated by TCRdb to 2018 to 2020). At the level of the whole study: Collaborator samples came from the United States, Italy and Spain and covered acute and convalescent phases of COVID-19. The prospective study material was composed of cDNA or gDNA derived from T cells, B-cell-depleted T cells, or PBMCs. The dataset comprised deeply sampled blood TCRbeta repertoires from subjects exposed to, actively infected with, or recovered from COVID-19. The repertoires were made available in a free public database intended to serve as a resource for research on the immune response to SARS-CoV-2. The samples were drawn from two sources: the first 160 participants of the ongoing ImmuneRACE study, and fewer than 1,500 subjects contributed by 6 global collaborators. Nearly every sample came with metadata listing a de-identified subject ID, COVID-19 status, age in years and sex. Where available, HLA class I and class II types were obtained from metadata supplied by the sample provider rather than from assay-based typing. What the authors observed across the whole study: The amount of clinical and demographic metadata varied by source and participant and was provided uncurated.

The immunoSEQ Assay, a bias-controlled multiplex PCR, was used to amplify TCRbeta CDR3 regions from genomic DNA. In the authors' own workflow: The number of nucleated cells in each sample was estimated by amplification of reference gene primers within the assay. To quantify the absolute abundance of each unique TCRbeta CDR3 rearrangement, sequence reads were collapsed and filtered. For each sample, productive Simpson clonality was calculated as the square root of Simpson's diversity index over productive rearrangements. TCRdb took over this immuneACCESS table, retaining in-frame rearrangements with V and J assigned. Such tables are incomplete; in checked studies, under half of the missing clones stem from an unresolved V gene, and the remainder is unexplained. V, J and clone size are those of that table, while D and trimming were read from the DNA. The sample table shows 150,000 to 200,000 clones, and roughly nine tenths are seen once. The ten largest clones capture more than 3% of the sample.

Unmatched junction bases come to 6, with V trimmed by 6 bases and J by 7 bases. The germline V gene sets CDR1 to MNHEY and CDR2 to SVGAGI. The CDR3 has 14 amino acids, counting the end cysteine and phenylalanine. The CDR3 DNA has 42 bases and is translated from base 1. Of note for this clone: It lacks a known antigen. There are no base qualities to consult, and no much larger clone falls within one base.

The collaborating institutions used their own protocols to collect whole blood in K2EDTA tubes. Collaborator samples were shipped for TCRbeta analysis as frozen whole blood, isolated PBMCs, or DNA extracted from either sample type. The rearranged segments are TRBV6-5 and TRBJ1-4; 9 bases in the junction line up with TRBD1. This TCR was recovered from a man between 70 and 80 years old with acute or convalescent COVID-19. The sample consisted of peripheral blood. The DNA reads TGTGCCAGCAGCCAAGGGACAGGGTCTGAAAAACTGTTTTTT. Its protein product is CASSQGTGSEKLFF.